One T cell receptor beta chain is described in this entry. The antigen it recognizes is unknown. Per-nucleotide qualities are absent, and no much larger clonotype sits a single base away. The CDR3 regions of human TCRbeta chains were analyzed by immunosequencing. The original methods were these. TCRs in the repertoires were matched against a reference library of SARS-CoV-2-specific TCRs that had been generated with the MIRA antigen-specificity platform. Breadth meant the fraction of unique TCRs that were SARS-CoV-2-associated, whereas depth meant the fraction of total T cells that were SARS-CoV-2-associated. Using the MIRA data, each spike-specific TCR was mapped to the spike region that the TCR reacts to and placed in a CD4 or CD8 class. Log10-transformed breadth and depth values were compared by one-way ANOVA with Sidak's multiple comparisons tests. TCRdb limited this immuneACCESS table to in-frame rearrangements with V and J called. A share of clones is missing; checked studies link under half to unresolved V genes, and the rest is unexplained. That table supplies the V and J calls and clone size; D and trimming were determined from the DNA. The sample table contains roughly 120,000 clones; only one count was recorded for around 87% of them. The ten most abundant clones make up under 3% of the sample.

Explained via the paper, the time point label denotes: about 28 days (+/-7) after the second vaccine dose. AZD1222 recipients whose second dose came at about 4 weeks and those whose second dose came at about 12 weeks were combined into one group, since spike-specific TCR depth and breadth did not differ between the two schedules. Samples from vaccinated people were obtained from the UK trials COV001 and COV002, which included a single-blind randomized controlled phase 2/3 trial of AZD1222 (ChAdOx1 nCoV-19) in healthy adults. For TCRbeta chain sequencing, PBMC samples from trial participants were taken at day 0 and at day 28 after the second dose. These data originate in a study of T cell responses to AZD1222 COVID-19 vaccine (TCRdb year 2021). General notes on the study: TCR sequencing was performed for roughly 240 trial participants, of whom 200 to 210 were given two doses of AZD1222 and some 26 were given two doses of MenACWY control vaccine. Trial participants were enrolled by age into 18-55, 56-69 and 70-plus year subgroups, with roughly 160, 29 and 62 TCR-sequenced participants respectively. Overall results and qualifications from the work: The whole spike protein was spanned by vaccine-associated CD4 TCRs, and dominant responses were seen in regions 160-218 and 743-854. Because no day 14 peak-response samples were available, the repertoires could be characterized only after the peak T cell response. Participants were mostly white British, with more females than males. The authors suggested clonal diversity may have been underestimated. The 56-69-year group was small, and its depth increase did not reach significance, likely because of low power. Only five to seven AZD1222 recipients were SARS-CoV-2 seropositive at baseline, limiting conclusions about previously exposed vaccinees. Nearly half of unique spike-specific TCRs reportedly recognized epitopes outside regions mutated in the B.1.351 and B.1.1.7 variants. After two AZD1222 doses, both the breadth and the depth of spike-specific TCRs were significantly higher than at day 0 and than in MenACWY recipients.

From the cysteine through the phenylalanine, the CDR3 covers 15 amino acids. Only CDR3 DNA remains: 45 bases, in frame from the first base. CDR1 and CDR2 are read off the germline V gene as KGHSH and LQKENI. V gives up 3 bases and J gives up 0 bases, and the segment between their germline ends measures 9 bases. Here the sequenced sample was peripheral blood, taken 28 days after the second AZD1222 dose. In this chain, TRBV18 is recombined with TRBJ1-3; TRBD1 is perhaps the D gene, given 6 matching bases. The clonotype originates from an adult who received the AZD1222 COVID-19 vaccine. The nucleotides read TGTGCCAGCTCACCGCAGGGGTCCTCTGGAAACACCATATATTTT. Its coded protein is CASSPQGSSGNTIYF.